This TCR beta chain was sequenced in a study of molecular identifiers for immune sequencing clone quantification (dated by TCRdb to the late 2010s). Turning to the overall study: For a replicate experiment, RNA from around 20,000 or 99,000 naive CD8 T cells was divided into five aliquots, and four of the five aliquots were sequenced. This methods study used CD8 T cells to benchmark TCR RNA copy counting and molecular-identifier clustering-based TCR repertoire sequencing (MIDCIRS). What the study reported, not specific to this receptor: Clones above 20 RNA copies held over 97% of molecules in CMV-specific effector cells but under 1% in naive cells. Naive libraries contained spiked-in Jurkat TCR RNA (approximately ten copies' worth), which is not part of the donor repertoire. A single cell's worth of spiked-in Jurkat TCR RNA was reported detectable even among one million naive CD8 T cells. When barcode sub-clustering was omitted, TCR diversity was inflated by chimeric consensus sequences, with chimeras reaching as high as 47%. Highly expanded clone sizes could be underestimated if identical TCR molecules share a barcode. Modeling estimated 2.5 to 3 recovered TCR RNA copies per cell, compared with about 10 by digital PCR, which implies 30% to 35% capture efficiency.

A single count supports this clonotype. Its antigen is currently not known. The junction does not match germline at one end; this may be a read error. The CDR3 starts with the cysteine, ends with the phenylalanine, and has 13 residues. Only the CDR3 region is kept as DNA, spanning 39 bases read in frame from base 1. Taken from the germline V gene (reference sequence), the CDR1 and CDR2 loops are MNHEY and SMNVEV. The library was made by PCR. Sequencing instrument: NextSeq 500. Preparation of bulk TCR libraries followed a previously described approach, with the TCR primers listed in Table S5. Total RNA was purified with the Qiagen AllPrep DNA/RNA kit. Before any analysis, reads coming from multiple sequencing runs of the same library were combined into one pool. As for the original processing: Reads were retained only if an exact TCR constant sequence was present, and the retained reads were trimmed to 150 nt and grouped according to their 12-nt molecular barcodes. Reads in each barcode group were sub-clustered using a 15% Levenshtein threshold, and a quality-weighted consensus sequence was built for each RNA molecule. Non-functional sequences were excluded, and lower-count sequences lying one edit away from another sequence were also excluded. Barcode sub-clusters with fewer than 20% of the maximum read count were removed, based on fitting two negative binomial distributions. Through fastp at Q25 and MiXCR, TCRdb rebuilt clones from the public reads, retaining in-frame beta chains. Identical CDR3 protein sequences are pooled into one entry, listed with their most common genes and DNA. V and J calls and clone size were set by TCRdb, not the authors. The sample has some 94,000 distinct CDR3 sequences on record, nearly 25% of them singletons. The top ten clones comprise roughly 0.76% of the sample.

Libraries of naive CD8 T cells were generated from roughly 20,000 to 1,000,000 sorted cells, with 10%, 30% or 50% of the purified RNA used. On a BD FACSAria II, naive CD8 T cells were FACS-sorted as CD8+CD4-CCR7+CD45RA+ and collected into RLT Plus buffer. To test detection sensitivity, Jurkat RNA equivalent to roughly eleven TCR copies was spiked into samples of roughly 17,000-1,000,000 naive CD8 T cells. Enrichment of CD8 T cells was done with RosetteSep CD8+ T Cell Enrichment Cocktail plus Ficoll-Paque, and ACK red cell lysis came afterward. The material sequenced was naive CD8+ T cells from blood, with Jurkat cell RNA spiked in. In light of the paper, this sample's cell subset or site label describes: FACS-sorted CD8+CD4-CCR7+CD45RA+ naive T cells. The chain links TRBV27 with TRBJ1-3; confidence is insufficient to name the D gene. This TCR came from a human donor in good health. Some libraries in this study had Jurkat cell RNA spiked in. The nucleotide sequence reads as follows: TGTGCCAGCAGTTTCGACTCTGGAACCACCATATATTTT. Translated, it reads CASSFDSGTTIYF.